These 21 T cell receptor beta chains came from one sample sequenced in a study of T cells in Graves' hyperthyroidism and ophthalmopathy (dated by TCRdb to 2018 to 2020). Library construction relied on multiplex PCR. Sequencing took place on an Illumina HiSeq 2000. The TCR beta CDR3 regions were amplified from RNA transcripts. The first round of RT-PCR for the TCR CDR3 was performed with the HTBI primer set and the Qiagen OneStep RT-PCR kit. In TCRdb, the public reads were trimmed at Q25 with fastp and aligned with MiXCR, with productive beta chains retained. Every entry covers one CDR3 protein and lists the most common genes and DNA from its rows. Counted in this sample were about 640,000 distinct CDR3 sequences; about 20% of them appeared once. The ten largest make up approximately 30% of the sample. What was sequenced was blood. All receptors derive from a man in his thirties or forties with Graves' ophthalmopathy.

The chain is built from TRBV6-2 or TRBV6-3 and TRBJ1-6; D not certain. The CDR3 extends over 12 amino acids. CDR1 is MNHEY, CDR2 SVGEGT, per germline. Trimming cost V 6 bases and J 7 bases, with 7 bases left between them. The DNA for the CDR3 is TGTGCCAGCAGACCGGGGAATTCACCCCTCCACTTT. It encodes CASRPGNSPLHF.

This clonotype was recorded a few times. This rearrangement joins TRBV15 to TRBJ2-2, with D unresolved. The germline V gene encodes CDR1 LNHNV and CDR2 YYDKDF (reference sequence). The V gene lost 3 bases and the J gene lost 0 bases, with 5 bases spanning the gap. The CDR3 is 14 amino acids. As DNA, the CDR3 is TGTGCCACCAGCAGCGGGTCGAACACCGGGGAGCTGTTTTTT. It specifies CATSSGSNTGELFF.

The chain joins TRBV7-9 to TRBJ2-2; tentatively, D is TRBD1 or TRBD2 (5 bases each). CDR3 length: 19 amino acids. CDR1 and CDR2 (germline): SEHNR, FQNEAQ (reference sequence). Trimming removed 1 base at V and 5 bases at J, with 23 bases between. The CDR3, as DNA: TGTGCCAGCAGCTTAGAGGCTTTTATTAGAGGGGCACGGACCGGGGAGCTGTTTTTT. Encoded protein: CASSLEAFIRGARTGELFF.

This clonotype was seen more than once but under ten times. The J gene is TRBJ2-5, the V gene TRBV7-9; 7 bases fit TRBD1. Looked up from germline, CDR1 is SEHNR and CDR2 is FQNEAQ (reference sequence). The CDR3 extends over 15 amino acids. V dropped 4 bases and J dropped 7; count of bases not matched to a gene: 12. CDR3: CASSSGQPPGGTQYF. The CDR3 region has the DNA TGTGCCAGCAGCTCGGGACAGCCTCCCGGAGGGACCCAGTACTTC.

This clonotype was counted between two and nine times. The CDR3 DNA reads TGTGCCAGCAGCCCCGAATTCCGGCCAGCGGGGGACACCGGGGAGCTGTTTTTT. It is translated as CASSPEFRPAGDTGELFF. This chain uses TRBV7-9 with TRBJ2-2; 8 bases agree with TRBD2. CDR3 size: 18 residues. CDR1 and CDR2 (germline): SEHNR, FQNEAQ (reference sequence). After removal of 5 bases from V and 3 bases from J, the junction contained 14 bases not matched to a gene. Combining the CDR3 with reference TRBV7-9 and TRBJ2-2 gives the whole variable domain DTGVSQNPRHKITKRGQNVTFRCDPISEHNRLYWYRQTLGQGPEFLTYFQNEAQLEKSRLLSDRFSAERPKGSFSTLEIQRTEQGDSAMYLCASSPEFRPAGDTGELFFGEGSRLTVL.

The V and J genes are TRBV27 and TRBJ1-5; possible D gene TRBD1, 5 bases. CDR1 is MNHEY, CDR2 SMNVEV, per germline (reference sequence). There are 14 residues in the CDR3. V lost 5 bases to trimming and J lost 0 bases, with 8 bases between them. This CDR3 reads CASSRQNSNQPQHF. As DNA, the CDR3 is TGTGCCAGCAGTCGACAGAATAGCAATCAGCCCCAGCATTTT.

The table lists this clonotype with a few counts. This chain joins TRBV5-1 and TRBJ2-2; 14 positions match TRBD2. Germline trimming cut 4 bases from V and 6 bases from J; bases unmatched to any gene: 8. The CDR3 covers 17 residues. Germline CDR1 is SGHRS and CDR2 is YFSETQ. DNA for the CDR3: TGCGCCAGCAGCCCCGGACTAGCGGGAGGTTACCCCGGGGAGCTGTTTTTT. Translating gives CASSPGLAGGYPGELFF.

This clonotype was detected ten times or more. This chain connects TRBV28 to TRBJ2-3, with D maybe TRBD2 (8 bases). The germline V and J ends were trimmed by 3 bases and 5 bases, with 18 bases remaining between them. The CDR3 extends over 16 amino acids. The germline gives CDR1 MDHEN, CDR2 SYDVKM. This chain's CDR3 is CASSFGGAQGEDTQYF. The CDR3 DNA reads TGTGCCAGCAGTTTCGGGGGGGCCCAGGGGGAAGATACGCAGTATTTT.

The chain joins TRBV4-1 to TRBJ2-5; TRBD1 is a possible D gene (5 bases). The CDR3 has 13 residues. Deletions cut 1 base from V and 4 bases from J, with 7 bases between. Per the germline V gene, CDR1 is MGHRA and CDR2 is YSYEKL. The CDR3 sequence is CASSQVRGETQYF. Written as DNA, the CDR3 is TGCGCCAGCAGCCAAGTAAGGGGAGAGACCCAGTACTTC.

This clonotype was found a few times. The chain joins TRBV7-9 to TRBJ2-3, with 13 bases fitting TRBD2. The trim removed 4 bases at V and 3 bases at J, leaving 10 bases unmatched. Germline lookup yields CDR1 SEHNR and CDR2 FQNEAQ (reference sequence). This CDR3 comprises 18 residues. CDR3 DNA sequence: TGTGCCAGCAGCTATCAGACTAGCGGGAGGTCCTGGACAGATACGCAGTATTTT. Translation gives CASSYQTSGRSWTDTQYF.

The chain has TRBV6-1 and TRBJ2-1; D may be TRBD2 (6 bases). The CDR3 extends over 13 amino acids. Germline CDR1 reads MNHNS; CDR2 reads SASEGT. V dropped 10 bases and J dropped 8 bases, with 18 bases sitting between them. The CDR3 bases are TGTGCCACCGGACTCGGACGGGAGTATGAGCAGTTCTTC. Translated, it gives CATGLGREYEQFF.

This clonotype was seen more than once but under ten times. V and J are TRBV29-1 and TRBJ1-3; 10 bases fit TRBD1. This CDR3 has 14 amino acids. V trimming: 7 bases; J trimming: 2 bases; junction bases outside the gene matches: 5. Germline V gene sequence: CDR1 SQVTM, CDR2 ANQGSEA. Written as DNA, the CDR3 is TGCAGCGCTGGGACAGGGGCTACTGGAAACACCATATATTTT. It translates to CSAGTGATGNTIYF.

This chain joins TRBV15 and TRBJ1-1, with D unresolved. The length of the CDR3 is 15 residues. Germline V CDR1 and CDR2: LNHNV, YYDKDF (reference sequence). The V end was cut by 2 bases, the J end by 5 bases, with 15 bases between. The CDR3 spells CATSRRGLSNTEAFF. CDR3 nucleotides: TGTGCCACCAGCAGACGCGGCCTTTCGAATACTGAAGCTTTCTTT. The variable domain in full, completed from reference TRBV15 and TRBJ1-1, reads DAMVIQNPRYQVTQFGKPVTLSCSQTLNHNVMYWYQQKSSQAPKLLFHYYDKDFNNEADTPDNFQSRRPNTSFCFLDIRSPGLGDTAMYLCATSRRGLSNTEAFFGQGTRLTVV.

This clonotype was seen only a few times. The rearrangement uses TRBV27 and TRBJ2-4; D unresolved. Trimming took off 0 bases at V and 6 bases at J, with 6 bases between the two ends. CDR1 is MNHEY, CDR2 SMNVEV, per germline (reference sequence). The CDR3 is 13 residues long. CDR3 sequence (DNA): TGTGCCAGCAGTTTATCTGGGGTAAACATTCAGTACTTC. This encodes CASSLSGVNIQYF.

This sequence joins TRBV30 and TRBJ2-1; TRBD1 agrees at 8 bases. The CDR3 totals 14 residues. V was pared by 3 bases and J by 3 bases, with 4 bases of the junction left unmatched. Germline CDR1 is GTSNPN and CDR2 is SVGIG (reference sequence). The CDR3 protein is CAWRPGQGYNEQFF. The CDR3 nucleotides read TGTGCCTGGAGGCCAGGACAGGGCTACAATGAGCAGTTCTTC. The full variable domain, with the rest looked up from reference TRBV30 and TRBJ2-1, is SQTIHQWPATLVQPVGSPLSLECTVEGTSNPNLYWYRQAAGRGLQLLFYSVGIGQISSEVPQNLSASRPQDRQFILSSKKLLLSDSGFYLCAWRPGQGYNEQFFGPGTRLTVL.

The chain links TRBV6-1 to TRBJ2-5; D unclear. V dropped 6 bases and J dropped 5 bases, with 13 bases sitting between them. CDR3 length: 13 residues. From germline, CDR1 is MNHNS and CDR2 SASEGT. The CDR3 region is CASRAAGRETQYF. The CDR3 coding sequence is TGTGCCAGCAGGGCTGCCGGTCGGGAGACCCAGTACTTC.

Many counts were recorded for this clonotype. This chain links TRBV11-2 with TRBJ2-3, with 12 bases lining up with TRBD2. Losses at the gene ends were 6 bases for V and 4 bases for J; bases not matched to a gene: 2. The CDR3 totals 14 residues. CDR1 and CDR2 from the germline V gene are SGHAT and FQNNGV. The CDR3 DNA is TGTGCCAGCAGGCGGACTAGCGGGGCAGATACGCAGTATTTT. The encoded protein is CASRRTSGADTQYF.

V gene TRBV6-2 or TRBV6-3 combines with J gene TRBJ2-3; the D gene is possibly TRBD2 (6 bases). The germline V gene has CDR1 MNHEY and CDR2 SVGEGT. The CDR3 runs 14 residues. V lost 5 bases and J 2 bases, leaving 11 bases between the germline ends. The CDR3 protein is CASSTGVNTDTQYF. The CDR3, as DNA: TGTGCCAGCAGTACGGGGGTGAACACAGATACGCAGTATTTT.

The CDR3: CASQQPGRVNEQFF. CDR3 nucleotides: TGTGCCTCTCAACAGCCGGGACGAGTAAATGAGCAGTTCTTC. The chain uses TRBV6-1 and TRBJ2-1; D assignment may be TRBD1 or TRBD2 (5 bases each). CDR3 length: 14 residues. Looked up from germline, CDR1 is MNHNS and CDR2 is SASEGT. V dropped 11 bases and J dropped 7 bases, with 21 bases sitting between them.

This clonotype was observed a handful of times. The CDR3 coding sequence is TGTGCTTCGAGGGATGTCAGAGATACGCAGTATTTT. It encodes CASRDVRDTQYF. This rearrangement joins TRBV27 to TRBJ2-3; perhaps TRBD2 as D (5 bases). Germline V gives CDR1 MNHEY, CDR2 SMNVEV (reference sequence). The CDR3 has 12 amino acids.

This clonotype was counted at least ten times. The V call is TRBV7-8, the J call TRBJ2-1; a weak D match, TRBD2 (6 bases). The V end was cut by 5 bases, the J end by 5 bases, with 25 bases between. Germline-derived CDR1 and CDR2 are SGHVS and FQNEAQ. The CDR3 contains 18 residues. CDR3 residues: CASSAPDVSGVLHNEQFF. DNA for the CDR3: TGTGCCAGCAGCGCCCCGGACGTCTCGGGAGTACTCCACAATGAGCAGTTCTTC. The full variable domain, with the rest looked up from reference TRBV7-8 and TRBJ2-1, is GAGVSQSPRYKVAKRGQDVALRCDPISGHVSLFWYQQALGQGPEFLTYFQNEAQLDKSGLPSDRFFAERPEGSVSTLKIQRTQQEDSAVYLCASSAPDVSGVLHNEQFFGPGTRLTVL.